This TCR beta chain was recovered during a study of cytomegalovirus exposure and HLA in healthy donors. The study ran its PCR with 60 Vbeta and 13 Jbeta primers. Sequencing used immunoSEQ multiplex PCR; TCRdb keeps in-frame clones, though not all of them. The sample carries approximately 70,000 clones, roughly 74% recorded once. In regard to this clone: The antigen is undetermined.

The study, taken as a whole, reports: Accurate prediction of HLA-A and HLA-B alleles (for most subjects) was reportedly achieved from TCR beta sequences. Most observed TCR sequences were rare, whereas some public TCRs were detected in many donors.

This TCR was recovered from a woman aged 60-75 years in good health and CMV-seropositive. The sequencing sample was made of PBMCs.

CDR3 residues: CASRRVSTDTQYF. The CDR3 DNA reads as TGCGCCAGCAGGAGGGTCAGCACAGATACGCAGTATTTT. This chain uses TRBV5-1 with TRBJ2-3; D perhaps matches TRBD2 (5 bases). Per the germline V gene, CDR1 is SGHRS and CDR2 is YFSETQ. The CDR3 has 13 amino acids. V was clipped by 5 bases and J by 0 bases, with 7 bases between them.